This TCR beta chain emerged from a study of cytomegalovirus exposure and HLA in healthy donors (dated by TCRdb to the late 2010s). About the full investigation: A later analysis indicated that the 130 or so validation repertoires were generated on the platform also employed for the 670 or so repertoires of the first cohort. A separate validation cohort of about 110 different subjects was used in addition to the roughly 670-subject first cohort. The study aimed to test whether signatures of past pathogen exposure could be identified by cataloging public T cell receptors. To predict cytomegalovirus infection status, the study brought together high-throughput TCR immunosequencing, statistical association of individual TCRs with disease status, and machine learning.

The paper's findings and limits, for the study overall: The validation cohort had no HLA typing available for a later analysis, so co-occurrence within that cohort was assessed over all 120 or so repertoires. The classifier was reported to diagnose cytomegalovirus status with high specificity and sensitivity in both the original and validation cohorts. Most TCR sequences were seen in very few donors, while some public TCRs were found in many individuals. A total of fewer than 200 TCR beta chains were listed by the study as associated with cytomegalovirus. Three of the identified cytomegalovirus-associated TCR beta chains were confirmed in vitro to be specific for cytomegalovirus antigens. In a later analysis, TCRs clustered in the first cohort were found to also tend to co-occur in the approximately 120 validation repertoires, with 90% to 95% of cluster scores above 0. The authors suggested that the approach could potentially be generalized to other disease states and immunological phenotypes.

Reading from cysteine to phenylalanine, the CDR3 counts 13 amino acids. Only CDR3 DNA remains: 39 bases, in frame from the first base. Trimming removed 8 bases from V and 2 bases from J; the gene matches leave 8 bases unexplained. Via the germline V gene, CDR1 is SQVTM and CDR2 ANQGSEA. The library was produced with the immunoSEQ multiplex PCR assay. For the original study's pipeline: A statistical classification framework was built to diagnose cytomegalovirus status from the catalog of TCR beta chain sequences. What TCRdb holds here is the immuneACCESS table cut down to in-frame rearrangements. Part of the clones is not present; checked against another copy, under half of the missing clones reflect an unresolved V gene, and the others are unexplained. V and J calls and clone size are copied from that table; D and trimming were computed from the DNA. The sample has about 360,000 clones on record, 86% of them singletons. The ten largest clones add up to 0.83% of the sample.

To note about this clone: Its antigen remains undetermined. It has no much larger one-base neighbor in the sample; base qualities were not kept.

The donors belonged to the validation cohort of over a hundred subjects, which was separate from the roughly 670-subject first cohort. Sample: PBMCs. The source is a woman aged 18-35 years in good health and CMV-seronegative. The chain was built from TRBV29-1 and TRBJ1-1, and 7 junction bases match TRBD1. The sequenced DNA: TGCAGCTTAGAACAGGGGACCAACACTGAAGCTTTCTTT. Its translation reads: CSLEQGTNTEAFF.